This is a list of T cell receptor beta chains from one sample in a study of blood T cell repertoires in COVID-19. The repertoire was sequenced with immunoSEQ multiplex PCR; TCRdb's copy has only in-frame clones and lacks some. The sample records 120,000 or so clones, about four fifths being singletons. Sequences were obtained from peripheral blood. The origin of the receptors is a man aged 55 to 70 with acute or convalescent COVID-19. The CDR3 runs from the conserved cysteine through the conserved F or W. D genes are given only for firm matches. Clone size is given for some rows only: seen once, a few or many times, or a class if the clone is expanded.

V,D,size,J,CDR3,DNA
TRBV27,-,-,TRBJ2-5,CASMGRRETQYF,TGTGCCAGCATGGGCAGGAGGGAGACCCAGTACTTC
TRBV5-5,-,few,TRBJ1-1,CASSLKAGTVEAFF,TGTGCCAGCAGCTTGAAAGCGGGAACGGTCGAAGCTTTCTTT
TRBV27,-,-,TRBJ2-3,CASSPLLDRDKSTDTQYF,TGTGCCAGCAGTCCGCTCCTAGACCGGGACAAAAGCACAGATACGCAGTATTTT
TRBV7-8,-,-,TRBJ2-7,CASSLRVYEQYF,TGTGCCAGCAGCTTACGGGTCTACGAGCAGTACTTC
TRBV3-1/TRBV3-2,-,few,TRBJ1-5,CASSQDRGNQPQHF,TGTGCCAGCAGCCAAGACAGGGGAAATCAGCCCCAGCATTTT
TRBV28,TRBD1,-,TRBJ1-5,CASWRQGDSNQPQHF,TGTGCCAGTTGGCGACAGGGAGACAGCAATCAGCCCCAGCATTTT
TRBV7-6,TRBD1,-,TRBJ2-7,CASSPRTGGNYEQYF,TGTGCCAGCAGCCCTAGGACAGGGGGGAACTACGAGCAGTACTTC
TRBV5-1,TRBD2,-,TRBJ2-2,CASIGLAGSNTGELFF,TGCGCCAGCATCGGACTAGCGGGATCGAACACCGGGGAGCTGTTTTTT
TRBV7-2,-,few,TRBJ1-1,CASSSLGTINTEAFF,TGTGCCAGCAGCTCACTGGGGACAATCAACACTGAAGCTTTCTTT
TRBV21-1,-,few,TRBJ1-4,CARGGRGEKLFF,TGTGCCAGAGGCGGACGAGGGGAAAAACTGTTTTTT
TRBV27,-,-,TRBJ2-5,CASSSLQETQYF,TGTGCCAGCAGTTCACTTCAAGAGACCCAGTACTTC
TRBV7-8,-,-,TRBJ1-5,CASSRGGTQPQHF,TGTGCCAGCAGCCGGGGAGGGACTCAGCCCCAGCATTTT
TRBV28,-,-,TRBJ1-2,CASCRGGAMVINYGYTF,TGTGCCAGCTGCCGCGGGGGGGCCATGGTAATTAACTATGGCTACACCTTC
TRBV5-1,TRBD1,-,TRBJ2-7,CASSLAAGGYEQYF,TGCGCCAGCAGCTTGGCCGCAGGGGGCTACGAGCAGTACTTC
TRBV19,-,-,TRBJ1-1,CASSIATVSGAEAFF,TGTGCCAGTAGTATAGCGACAGTATCGGGCGCTGAAGCTTTCTTT
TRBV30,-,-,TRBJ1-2,CAWLRGAGGYTF,TGTGCCTGGCTCCGGGGGGCCGGGGGCTACACCTTC
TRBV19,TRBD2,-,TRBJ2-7,CASSTDSGRAGEQYF,TGTGCCAGTAGCACCGATAGCGGGAGGGCCGGCGAGCAGTACTTC
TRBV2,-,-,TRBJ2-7,CAGTQVTRQYF,TGTGCCGGGACACAGGTCACGAGGCAGTACTTC
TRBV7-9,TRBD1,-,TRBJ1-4,CASSSRQGSPNEKLFF,TGTGCCAGCAGCTCACGACAGGGCTCCCCTAATGAAAAACTGTTTTTT
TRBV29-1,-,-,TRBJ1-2,CSVRTATTPNYGYTF,TGCAGCGTGCGGACAGCCACCACACCTAACTATGGCTACACCTTC
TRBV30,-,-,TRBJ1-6,CASKGAGESPLHF,TGTGCCTCGAAAGGGGCAGGGGAATCACCCCTCCACTTT
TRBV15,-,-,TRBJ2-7,CATSRDLRAKYEQYF,TGTGCCACCAGCAGAGATCTGCGAGCCAAATACGAGCAGTACTTC
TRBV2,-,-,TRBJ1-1,CACMTPSEAFF,TGTGCCTGCATGACACCGAGTGAAGCTTTCTTT
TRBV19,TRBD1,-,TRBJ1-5,CASGQGNQPQHF,TGTGCCAGCGGACAGGGAAATCAGCCCCAGCATTTT
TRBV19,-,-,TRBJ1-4,CASSPNREYNEKLFF,TGTGCCAGTAGTCCTAACAGGGAGTATAATGAAAAACTGTTTTTT
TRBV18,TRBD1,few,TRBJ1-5,CASSPTGARDQPQHF,TGTGCCAGCTCACCGACAGGGGCGCGCGATCAGCCCCAGCATTTT
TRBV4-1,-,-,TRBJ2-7,CASSLVESSYEQYF,TGCGCCAGCAGTCTCGTAGAGAGCTCTTACGAGCAGTACTTC
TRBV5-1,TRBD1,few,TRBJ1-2,CASSVYYGQGAGYTF,TGCGCCAGCAGCGTATATTATGGACAGGGGGCGGGCTACACCTTC
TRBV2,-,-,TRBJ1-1,CASSLLMNTEAFF,TGTGCCAGCAGTCTTCTAATGAACACTGAAGCTTTCTTT
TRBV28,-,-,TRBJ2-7,CASSLSRYEQYF,TGTGCCAGCAGTTTGTCGCGGTACGAGCAGTACTTC
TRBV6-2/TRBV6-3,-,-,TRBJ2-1,CASCCPGAYNEQFF,TGTGCCAGCTGTTGCCCCGGGGCCTACAATGAGCAGTTCTTC
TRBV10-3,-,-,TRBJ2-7,CAISEMGRPYEQYF,TGTGCCATCAGTGAGATGGGCAGACCCTACGAGCAGTACTTC
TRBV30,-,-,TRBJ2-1,CAWSLQSSYNEQFF,TGTGCCTGGTCCTTACAGAGCTCCTACAATGAGCAGTTCTTC
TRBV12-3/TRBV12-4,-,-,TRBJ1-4,CASSFQGTEKLFF,TGTGCCAGCAGTTTTCAGGGTACTGAAAAACTGTTTTTT
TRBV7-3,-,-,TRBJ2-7,CASSPGVGEGYEQYF,TGTGCCAGCAGCCCGGGGGTAGGAGAGGGATACGAGCAGTACTTC
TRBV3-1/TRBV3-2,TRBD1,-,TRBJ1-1,CASSLQGAVTEAFF,TGTGCCAGCAGCCTTCAGGGGGCTGTCACTGAAGCTTTCTTT
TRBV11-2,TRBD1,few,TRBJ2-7,CASSLQGDHSYEQYF,TGTGCCAGCAGCCTGCAGGGGGATCACTCCTACGAGCAGTACTTC
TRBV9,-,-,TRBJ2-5,CASSVEWSQETQYF,TGTGCCAGCAGCGTAGAGTGGAGCCAAGAGACCCAGTACTTC
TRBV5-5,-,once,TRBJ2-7,CASSPRHRGSYEQYF,TGTGCCAGCAGCCCGCGACATCGGGGCTCCTACGAGCAGTACTTC
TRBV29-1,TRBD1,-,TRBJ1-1,CSVIDRVPNTEAFF,TGCAGCGTAATAGACAGGGTCCCGAACACTGAAGCTTTCTTT
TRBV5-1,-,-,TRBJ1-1,CASSLVGQGRAFF,TGCGCCAGCAGCTTGGTGGGCCAGGGTCGAGCTTTCTTT
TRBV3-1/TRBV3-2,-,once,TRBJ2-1,CASSRPGAGEQFF,TGTGCCAGCAGCCGGCCGGGAGCAGGGGAGCAGTTCTTC
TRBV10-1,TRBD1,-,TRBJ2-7,CASSQQGAYEQYF,TGCGCCAGCAGTCAACAGGGGGCCTACGAGCAGTACTTC
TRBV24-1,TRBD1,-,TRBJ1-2,CATSDTNRQGGGYTF,TGTGCCACCAGTGATACAAACCGACAGGGTGGCGGCTACACCTTC
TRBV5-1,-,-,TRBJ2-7,CASSLSPAGGGLEQYF,TGCGCCAGCAGCTTAAGTCCTGCGGGTGGGGGCCTCGAGCAGTACTTC
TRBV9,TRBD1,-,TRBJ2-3,CASSSRQGRFTDTQYF,TGTGCCAGCAGCTCCCGACAGGGACGTTTCACAGATACGCAGTATTTT
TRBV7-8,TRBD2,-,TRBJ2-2,CASSSRRLAGGDTGELFF,TGTGCCAGCAGCTCAAGGAGACTAGCGGGAGGTGACACCGGGGAGCTGTTTTTT
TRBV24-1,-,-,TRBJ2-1,CATSALNEQFF,TGTGCCACCAGTGCCCTGAATGAGCAGTTCTTC
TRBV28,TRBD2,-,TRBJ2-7,CASLTGTSGSYEQYF,TGTGCCAGCTTGACAGGGACTAGCGGGAGTTACGAGCAGTACTTC
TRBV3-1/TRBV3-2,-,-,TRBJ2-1,CASKGGSSYNEQFF,TGTGCCAGCAAAGGGGGTAGCTCCTACAATGAGCAGTTCTTC